What follows is one T cell receptor (beta chain) and its context. Antigen unknown. This entry comes from a study of Ad26.COV2.S vaccination and SARS-CoV-2 variants. Overall study: COV1001, an Ad26.COV2.S trial, supplied this vaccine-arm donor. Ad26.COV2.S was injected intramuscularly once or twice, 56 days apart. General study results and limits: Marked by substantial breadth, spike-specific CD8+ and CD4+ T cell responses were reportedly seen after vaccination.

Method: immunoSEQ multiplex PCR; TCRdb's copy keeps in-frame clones and lacks some. Here the sample spans under 250,000 clones, about 83% being singletons. With V trimmed by 6 bases and J by 7 bases, 8 bases remained unmatched. The CDR3 length is 15 residues. Germline values: CDR1 KGHSH, CDR2 LQKENI. Treatment noted: around 19 received Ad26.COV2.S at low or high dose, single or two shots; 5 received placebo; per-sample allocation not given. Sampling took place 63 days after the first vaccine or placebo injection. The source material was peripheral blood, sampled in a trial of Ad26.COV2.S vaccine versus placebo. This TCR came from a person between 18 and 60 years old who received the Ad26.COV2.S COVID-19 vaccine or a placebo. The chain joins TRBV18 to TRBJ2-1; TRBD2 matches 11 bases. CDR3 in amino acids: CASSPLAGGPNEQFF. CDR3 in DNA: TGTGCCAGCTCGCCCTTAGCGGGAGGGCCGAATGAGCAGTTCTTC.